This TCR beta chain is drawn from a study of T cells in Graves' hyperthyroidism and ophthalmopathy. Study-wide results and limits: Most thyroid clonotypes that were expanded above 0.001 also turned up in blood.

Lactation, pregnancy, other autoimmune disease or uncontrolled infection led to exclusion of patients. Diagnoses rested on clinical symptoms, serum thyroxine and TRAb, thyroid ultrasound and orbital computed tomography. This clonotype has a count of ten or more. Its antigen is currently unknown. Amplified TCR beta CDR3 regions came from RNA transcripts. RT-PCR in the first round (using the HTBI primer set) targeted the TCR CDR3. TCRdb analysed the multiplex PCR reads with MiXCR anew, one entry per CDR3 protein. The profile covers over 250,000 distinct CDR3 sequences, with around 20% appearing a single time and under 65% taken by the ten largest. The clonotype comes from a man younger than 45 with Graves' ophthalmopathy. Sequencing was performed on blood.

CDR3 in amino acids: CASSLRGISTDTQYF. Written as DNA, the CDR3 is TGTGCCAGCAGTTTACGAGGCATCAGCACAGATACGCAGTATTTT. The V and J genes are TRBV12-3 or TRBV12-4 and TRBJ2-3; unclear D gene. The CDR3 contains 15 residues. With 2 bases removed from V and 0 bases from J, the gap between germline ends came to 9 bases.